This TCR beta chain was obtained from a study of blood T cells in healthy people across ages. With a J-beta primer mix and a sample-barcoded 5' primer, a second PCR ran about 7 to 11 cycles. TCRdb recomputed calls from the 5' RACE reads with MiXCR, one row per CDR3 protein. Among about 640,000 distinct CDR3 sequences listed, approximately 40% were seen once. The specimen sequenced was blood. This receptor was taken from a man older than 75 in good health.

The CDR3 DNA reads TGCAGTGCTAGAGATTCAGGCCCGGGACGGATGTACCAAGAGACCCAGTACTTC. Translating gives CSARDSGPGRMYQETQYF. The V and J genes are TRBV20-1 and TRBJ2-5; the D call may be TRBD1 or TRBD2 (5 bases each). The length of the CDR3 is 18 residues. Germline CDR1 is DFQATT and CDR2 is SNEGSKA (reference sequence). Deletions cut 0 bases from V and 0 bases from J, with 20 bases between.